This T cell receptor beta chain was found in a study of cytomegalovirus exposure and HLA in healthy donors. For the study at large: An early release of data contained approximately 85 million unique TCRs, which came from HLA-typed donors.

Use of 60 Vbeta and 13 Jbeta primers characterized the PCR. Sequencing was performed with immunoSEQ multiplex PCR; in TCRdb, only in-frame clones are kept and a portion is missing. The sample includes approximately 110,000 clones, over 75% of them seen just once. In this sample, this clone turned up once. This CDR3 region has 14 residues. The germline CDR1 and CDR2 sequences are SEHNR and FQNEAQ (reference sequence). V lost 5 bases and J 2 bases, leaving 13 bases between the germline ends. This chain links TRBV7-9 with TRBJ2-7, with D possibly TRBD2 on 5 matching bases. The sequence was collected from a middle-aged woman in good health and CMV-seropositive. The source material was PBMCs. In nucleotides, the CDR3 is TGTGCCAGCAGCAAACGGGAACTTACCTACGAGCAGTACTTC. Its translation is CASSKRELTYEQYF.